Each of the 15 T cell receptor beta chains below was sequenced from the same sample in a study of blood T cell repertoires in COVID-19. The method was immunoSEQ multiplex PCR; TCRdb's version includes in-frame clones alone and lacks a portion of them. Among about 230,000 clones listed, 87% were seen once. The sample taken for sequencing was peripheral blood. The source of these receptors is a woman under 30 who had recovered from COVID-19.

The J gene is TRBJ2-1, the V gene TRBV19; 8 nucleotides agree with TRBD2. The CDR3 extends over 15 amino acids. The ends lost 6 bases at V and 7 bases at J; junction bases unmatched: 11. The germline gives CDR1 LNHDA, CDR2 SQIVND (reference sequence). The CDR3 DNA sequence: TGTGCCAGTAGGGCTACAGCGGGAGTTGGGAATGAGCAGTTCTTC. Its translation: CASRATAGVGNEQFF.

V and J are TRBV4-3 and TRBJ2-7; weak D call: TRBD2 (6 bases). The V and J ends lost 0 bases and 4 bases respectively, with 10 bases between them. The germline CDR1 and CDR2 sequences are LGHNA and YSLEER. CDR3 size: 14 residues. The DNA for the CDR3 is TGCGCCAGCAGCCAAGATGGAGGAGGGTACGAGCAGTACTTC. This translates into CASSQDGGGYEQYF.

This chain links TRBV4-2 with TRBJ2-1; tentatively, D is TRBD2 (5 bases). V was trimmed by 1 base and J by 8 bases, leaving 18 bases between them. This CDR3 contains 16 residues. Per germline, CDR1 LGHNA and CDR2 YNFKEQ. This chain's CDR3 is CASSQATVSEVYEQFF. The CDR3 coding sequence is TGTGCCAGCAGCCAAGCAACTGTATCGGAGGTTTATGAGCAGTTCTTC.

This clone was observed a handful of times. This chain joins TRBV4-2 and TRBJ1-1; no clear D. The V and J ends lost 1 base and 0 bases respectively, with 6 bases between them. Germline V lookup: CDR1 LGHNA, CDR2 YNFKEQ. CDR3 length equals 14 residues. The CDR3 DNA reads as TGTGCCAGCAGCCAAGTAACAGTGAACACTGAAGCTTTCTTT. Protein product: CASSQVTVNTEAFF.

This chain links TRBV5-5 with TRBJ2-7; 7 nucleotides align to TRBD1. Germline values: CDR1 SGHKS, CDR2 YYEKEE (reference sequence). The V gene end was trimmed by 2 bases and the J gene end by 3 bases; junction bases not matched to a gene: 5. The CDR3 is 14 amino acids. The CDR3, as DNA: TGTGCCAGCAGCTTTGACAGGGTAGGCTACGAGCAGTACTTC. Amino acid sequence: CASSFDRVGYEQYF. Based on the CDR3 plus reference TRBV5-5 and TRBJ2-7, the full variable domain is DAGVTQSPTHLIKTRGQQVTLRCSPISGHKSVSWYQQVLGQGPQFIFQYYEKEERGRGNFPDRFSARQFPNYSSELNVNALLLGDSALYLCASSFDRVGYEQYFGPGTRLTVT.

The chain links TRBV24-1 to TRBJ2-1, with D tentatively TRBD2 (5 bases). This CDR3 is built from 12 residues. CDR1 is KGHDR and CDR2 is SFDVKD in the germline V gene. Trimming removed 4 bases at V and 13 bases at J, with 13 bases between. The chain's CDR3 is CATSDRGLDQFF. CDR3 nucleotide sequence: TGTGCCACCAGTGACCGCGGGCTAGATCAGTTCTTC.

The chain employs TRBV5-6 and TRBJ2-1; 7 bases are a match to TRBD2. Trimming removed 2 bases from V and 4 bases from J; junction bases left unmatched: 6. The CDR3 extends over 15 amino acids. Germline CDR1 reads SGHDT; CDR2 reads YYEEEE. This chain's CDR3 is CASSLQAGIYNEQFF. CDR3 in DNA: TGTGCCAGCAGCTTACAAGCGGGAATTTACAATGAGCAGTTCTTC. Variable domain in full (rest from reference TRBV5-6 and TRBJ2-1): DAGVTQSPTHLIKTRGQQVTLRCSPKSGHDTVSWYQQALGQGPQFIFQYYEEEERQRGNFPDRFSGHQFPNYSSELNVNALLLGDSALYLCASSLQAGIYNEQFFGPGTRLTVL.

The V and J genes are TRBV6-5 and TRBJ1-4; D is unclear. Germline V lookup: CDR1 MNHEY, CDR2 SVGAGI. The CDR3 is 14 amino acids. V was clipped by 5 bases and J by 6 bases, with 13 bases between them. CDR3 DNA: TGTGCCAGCAGTAGACGCGGCACCCATGAAAAACTGTTTTTT. Its protein product is CASSRRGTHEKLFF.

The chain recombines TRBV6-2 or TRBV6-3 with TRBJ2-7, with 8 bases lining up with TRBD1. The germline V gene encodes CDR1 MNHEY and CDR2 SVGEGT. The ends lost 0 bases at V and 5 bases at J; junction bases unmatched: 9. CDR3 size: 16 residues. The CDR3 nucleotides are TGTGCCAGCAGTTACTCGGGGACCGGGACAGGCCACGAGCAGTACTTC. Translating gives CASSYSGTGTGHEQYF.

The rearrangement links TRBV24-1 to TRBJ2-7; TRBD1 matches 7 bases. The CDR3 loop spans 15 amino acids. V gave up 2 bases and J gave up 3 bases; unmatched junction bases: 6. From germline, CDR1 is KGHDR and CDR2 SFDVKD. The CDR3 DNA sequence: TGTGCCACCAGTGATTCGAGACAGGGATTCTACGAGCAGTACTTC. Its translation is CATSDSRQGFYEQYF.

J is TRBJ2-7 and V is TRBV7-3; 8 bases map to TRBD1. The V and J ends lost 5 bases and 0 bases, in that order; junction bases with no gene match: 6. The CDR3 spans 15 residues. Germline V gene lookup returns CDR1 SGHTA and CDR2 FQGTGA. CDR3 loop: CASSRTGTGSYEQYF. In DNA, the CDR3 is TGTGCCAGCAGCCGTACCGGGACAGGCTCCTACGAGCAGTACTTC.

V usage is TRBV23-1 and J usage is TRBJ1-2, with TRBD1 identical over 8 bases. TRBV23-1 is reported as an ORF; its role is uncertain. The CDR3 covers 15 residues. V gave up 4 bases and J gave up 3 bases; unmatched junction bases: 7. The CDR3 protein is CASSPLPDRDYGYTF. Here the CDR3 DNA reads TGCGCCAGCAGTCCTCTCCCGGACAGGGACTATGGCTACACCTTC.

Only a few counts were recorded for this clone. The gene calls are TRBV7-9 and TRBJ2-7; the D is unclear. The CDR3 runs to 11 residues. V was trimmed by 5 bases and J by 3 bases, leaving 5 bases between them. The germline V gene encodes CDR1 SEHNR and CDR2 FQNEAQ (reference sequence). In nucleotides, the CDR3 is TGTGCCAGCAGCCCGGGCTACGAGCAGTACTTC. As protein: CASSPGYEQYF.

V is TRBV6-4 and J is TRBJ2-1; 11 nucleotides match TRBD2. The CDR3 contains 18 residues. From germline, CDR1 is MRHNA and CDR2 SNTAGT. V lost 0 bases and J lost 4; bases outside the gene matches: 8. The CDR3 is CASSDSWVAGGNYNEQFF. The CDR3 bases are TGTGCCAGCAGTGACTCGTGGGTAGCGGGAGGGAATTACAATGAGCAGTTCTTC.

V usage is TRBV6-5 and J usage is TRBJ2-1; D is unresolved. In germline, CDR1 is MNHEY, CDR2 SVGAGI. V lost 8 bases to trimming and J lost 1 base, with 9 bases between them. The CDR3 spans 13 residues. The CDR3 sequence: CASQQYSYNEQFF. CDR3 bases: TGTGCCAGCCAACAATATTCCTACAATGAGCAGTTCTTC.